Listed here are 29 T cell receptor beta chains from one sample, sequenced in a study of T-cell memory formation after mild COVID-19 (dated by TCRdb to the early 2020s). The library was produced with 5' RACE. TCRdb names Illumina NovaSeq 6000 as the instrument used. TCRdb cleaned the public reads at Q25 with fastp, built clones with MiXCR and kept in-frame beta chains. Rows are combined by CDR3 protein, so each entry shows the most common genes and DNA. This sample holds roughly 100,000 distinct CDR3 sequences; approximately 16% were observed only once. The ten largest account for about 43% of the sample. The source material was PBMCs or a T cell subset sorted from them (not recorded which). The receptors originated from a man aged 18 to 29 who had mild COVID-19 (a few samples of this study predate the infection). The sample titles of this study are shuffled in the database, so cell type and time point are left out; the donor was told from shared clones.

The J gene is TRBJ2-3, the V gene TRBV5-1; D is uncertain. Germline CDR1 reads SGHRS; CDR2 reads YFSETQ. V lost 1 base to trimming and J lost 1 base, with 7 bases between them. The CDR3 runs to 14 residues. The CDR3 spells CASSLQEGTDTQYF. Here the CDR3 DNA reads TGCGCCAGCAGCTTGCAGGAAGGCACAGATACGCAGTATTTT.

This clonotype has a handful of counts. This chain connects TRBV5-5 to TRBJ1-4, with D unresolved. The CDR3 sequence is 10 residues long. The germline V gene encodes CDR1 SGHKS and CDR2 YYEKEE (reference sequence). V lost 7 bases, J lost 8 bases, and 6 bases lay in between. CDR3 sequence: CASSGEKLFF. The CDR3 DNA reads TGTGCCAGCTCCGGGGAAAAACTGTTTTTT.

The rearrangement joins TRBV4-1 to TRBJ2-5; TRBD1 matches at 10 bases. Germline V gene lookup returns CDR1 MGHRA and CDR2 YSYEKL. J lost 5 bases, V lost 4 bases, and 7 bases had no gene match. CDR3 size: 15 residues. CDR3 amino acids: CASSPRTGGVETQYF. CDR3 in DNA: TGCGCCAGCAGCCCGAGGACAGGGGGGGTCGAGACCCAGTACTTC.

This clonotype was picked up a small number of times. V is TRBV28 and J is TRBJ1-1; 9 positions agree with TRBD1. CDR3 length: 15 residues. Germline CDR1 MDHEN, CDR2 SYDVKM. The trim removed 6 bases at V and 1 base at J, leaving 6 bases unmatched. CDR3 bases: TGTGCCAGCAGCTACAGGGGGCTTGGGAACACTGAAGCTTTCTTT. Amino acids: CASSYRGLGNTEAFF.

The table lists this clonotype with a few counts. The chain carries TRBV4-3 and TRBJ2-7; D unresolved. The CDR3 length is 14 residues. V gave up 3 bases and J gave up 1 base, with 10 bases separating them. Germline CDR1 reads LGHNA; CDR2 reads YSLEER. CDR3 loop: CASSQAEFSYEQYF. The CDR3 nucleotides read TGCGCCAGCAGCCAGGCAGAGTTTTCCTACGAGCAGTACTTC.

This clonotype came up a few times. The chain links TRBV6-2 or TRBV6-3 to TRBJ1-5, with D tentatively TRBD1 (6 bases). Between the trimmed V and J ends, which lost 2 bases and 3 bases, there was a span of 8 bases. The CDR3 length is 14 residues. Germline V CDR1 and CDR2: MNHEY, SVGEGT. The CDR3 bases are TGTGCCAGCAGTTACACAGGGTACAATCAGCCCCAGCATTTT. Translation: CASSYTGYNQPQHF.

The table lists this clonotype with a few counts. This sequence joins TRBV5-1 and TRBJ2-5; D gene ambiguous. Trimming stripped 5 bases from V and 1 base from J, with 9 bases between. From germline, CDR1 is SGHRS and CDR2 YFSETQ. The CDR3 spans 13 residues. CDR3: CASRGGLQETQYF. The CDR3 DNA reads as TGCGCCAGCAGAGGTGGGCTCCAAGAGACCCAGTACTTC.

The chain is built from TRBV12-3 or TRBV12-4 and TRBJ2-7; D remains unclear. The CDR3 consists of 16 residues. Trimming pared 2 bases from V and 2 bases from J, leaving 16 bases between. The CDR3 protein is CASSLTRAADTYEQYF. CDR3 DNA: TGTGCCAGCAGTTTAACTCGGGCCGCAGATACCTACGAGCAGTACTTC.

V usage is TRBV7-9 and J usage is TRBJ2-7, with TRBD1 matching over 7 bases. V lost 4 bases, J lost 4 bases, and 13 bases stayed unmatched. Germline V CDR1 and CDR2: SEHNR, FQNEAQ (reference sequence). The CDR3 consists of 16 residues. The CDR3 region has the DNA TGTGCCAGCAGCTCCCGCCAGGGGACAGCCGATTACGAGCAGTACGTC. Translating gives CASSSRQGTADYEQYV.

The chain recombines TRBV4-1 with TRBJ1-2; the D gene is possibly TRBD1 (6 bases). The germline V gene has CDR1 MGHRA and CDR2 YSYEKL. The CDR3 is made up of 16 amino acids. V was pared by 0 bases and J by 0 bases, with 11 bases between. The chain's CDR3 is CASSQDPQGSNYGYTF. The CDR3 nucleotides read TGCGCCAGCAGCCAAGATCCCCAGGGGTCTAACTATGGCTACACCTTC.

This clonotype was counted a few times. The chain has TRBV6-5 and TRBJ2-3; 7 nucleotides align to TRBD1. Per the germline V gene, CDR1 is MNHEY and CDR2 is SVGAGI. This CDR3 is 15 amino acids long. J gave up 4 bases and V 2 bases, and 6 bases lay outside the gene matches. The CDR3: CASSYTGASSDTQYF. The CDR3 coding sequence is TGTGCCAGCAGTTACACAGGGGCCTCATCAGATACGCAGTATTTT.

This clonotype was counted only a few times. The CDR3 DNA sequence: TGCGCCAGCAGCCGAGGTGGACCGAACACTGAAGCTTTCTTT. This translates into CASSRGGPNTEAFF. The chain is built from TRBV4-1 and TRBJ1-1; D remains unclear. V lost 4 bases, J lost 1 base, and 10 bases lay in between. CDR3 length equals 14 residues. Germline CDR1 MGHRA, CDR2 YSYEKL.

This clonotype was counted between two and nine times. CDR3 bases: TGCAGTGCTAGAGTTCCGGGGTCCACAGATACGCAGTATTTT. This gives the protein CSARVPGSTDTQYF. The V call is TRBV20-1, the J call TRBJ2-3, with D perhaps TRBD2 (5 bases). Per the germline V gene, CDR1 is DFQATT and CDR2 is SNEGSKA (reference sequence). Trimming removed 1 base from V and 2 bases from J, with 10 bases in between. CDR3 length: 14 residues.

The chain is built from TRBV4-3 and TRBJ1-2, with D unresolved. CDR3 length: 15 amino acids. Germline V lookup: CDR1 LGHNA, CDR2 YSLEER. Trimming stripped 1 base from V and 0 bases from J, with 9 bases between. DNA of the CDR3: TGCGCCAGCAGCCAAGTGTCCGGTGCTAACTATGGCTACACCTTC. Its translation: CASSQVSGANYGYTF.

This clonotype showed up just a few times. V usage is TRBV6-2 or TRBV6-3 and J usage is TRBJ1-2; no clear D. The V gene lost 11 bases and the J gene lost 3 bases, with 16 bases spanning the gap. The V gene's germline CDR1 is MNHEY and CDR2 SVGEGT. The CDR3 spans 13 residues. The DNA for the CDR3 is TGTGCCCCAAAGGAGGAGATACACTATGGCTACACCTTC. Amino acid sequence: CAPKEEIHYGYTF.

The rearrangement links TRBV7-9 to TRBJ2-1; unclear D gene. V was clipped by 0 bases and J by 9 bases, with 9 bases between them. This CDR3 is built from 13 residues. Germline values: CDR1 SEHNR, CDR2 FQNEAQ (reference sequence). CDR3 region: CASSLAGNGEQFF. The CDR3 region has the DNA TGTGCCAGCAGCTTAGCGGGGAACGGTGAGCAGTTCTTC.

Only a few counts were recorded for this clonotype. The chain is built from TRBV7-6 and TRBJ2-2; no firm D call. This CDR3 has 15 amino acids. CDR1 SGHVS and CDR2 FNYEAQ come from the germline V gene. Trimming cost V 1 base and J 4 bases, with 10 bases left between them. As DNA, the CDR3 is TGTGCCAGCAGCTTAGGGGGTTCCGGCACCGGGGAGCTGTTTTTT. It is translated as CASSLGGSGTGELFF.

A remark on this clonotype: One base away lies a much larger clone, so this may be a sequencing read error. V gene TRBV6-4 combines with J gene TRBJ2-5; D perhaps matches TRBD2 (5 bases). This CDR3 has 15 residues. Looked up from germline, CDR1 is MRHNA and CDR2 is SNTAGT. Trimming pared 5 bases from V and 5 bases from J, leaving 18 bases between. The CDR3 region has the DNA TGTGCCAGCAGTCTTATAGCGTGGGCCGGGGAGACCCAGTACTTC. This encodes CASSLIAWAGETQYF.

Only a few counts were recorded for this clonotype. This chain connects TRBV6-2 or TRBV6-3 to TRBJ2-7; no clear D gene. Trimming left V 5 bases short and J 3 bases short, with 8 bases between. This CDR3 comprises 12 residues. Germline V gives CDR1 MNHEY, CDR2 SVGEGT. DNA for the CDR3: TGTGCCAGCAGTAACGGACGCTACGAGCAGTACGTC. This translates into CASSNGRYEQYV.

This clonotype was counted at least ten times. The CDR3 sequence: CATSGGETQYF. In DNA, the CDR3 is TGTGCCACATCGGGTGGAGAGACCCAGTACTTC. The V and J genes are TRBV12-3 or TRBV12-4 and TRBJ2-5; D remains unclear. Trimming cost V 10 bases and J 4 bases, with 10 bases left between them. This CDR3 region has 11 residues.

The chain combines TRBV7-7 with TRBJ2-5; 8 bases are shared with TRBD1. From germline, CDR1 is SSHAT and CDR2 FNYEAQ (reference sequence). With V trimmed by 4 bases and J by 0 bases, 4 bases remained unmatched. The CDR3 consists of 15 residues. CDR3 sequence (DNA): TGTGCCAGCAGCTCCGGACAGGGTTACCAAGAGACCCAGTACTTC. Encoded protein: CASSSGQGYQETQYF.

This clonotype was detected many times. The chain has TRBV4-1 and TRBJ2-7; TRBD1 matches 11 bases. The CDR3 consists of 16 residues. Trimming at V came to 4 bases and at J to 2 bases, leaving 7 bases not matched to a gene. The germline V gene encodes CDR1 MGHRA and CDR2 YSYEKL. The CDR3: CASSPTRDRGAYEQYF. For the CDR3, the DNA is TGCGCCAGCAGCCCGACCCGGGACAGGGGGGCCTACGAGCAGTACTTC.

This chain joins TRBV5-1 and TRBJ1-4; no definite D call. Between the trimmed V and J ends, which lost 3 bases and 12 bases, there was a span of 12 bases. Germline V gives CDR1 SGHRS, CDR2 YFSETQ. The CDR3 is made up of 12 amino acids. DNA for the CDR3: TGCGCCAGCAGCTCCTCGGGGATGGAACTGTTTTTT. This sequence encodes CASSSSGMELFF.

V and J are TRBV3-1 and TRBJ2-3; D uncertain. Germline lookup yields CDR1 LGHDT and CDR2 YNNKEL (reference sequence). The CDR3 is 13 amino acids. The ends were cut back, 2 bases at V and 3 bases at J, with 6 bases in the middle. The CDR3 is CASSQQTTDTQYF. CDR3 coding DNA: TGTGCCAGCAGCCAACAGACAACAGATACGCAGTATTTT.

This chain joins TRBV7-8 and TRBJ2-1; D ambiguous. V lost 5 bases and J 6 bases, leaving 14 bases between the germline ends. The CDR3 covers 14 residues. Germline V lookup: CDR1 SGHVS, CDR2 FQNEAQ. The CDR3: CASSPGSPLNEQFF. For the CDR3, the DNA is TGTGCCAGCAGCCCTGGCAGCCCCCTCAATGAGCAGTTCTTC.

V and J are TRBV5-6 and TRBJ2-1; no firm D call. Germline assignment: CDR1 SGHDT and CDR2 YYEEEE. V was clipped by 0 bases and J by 5 bases, with 3 bases between them. CDR3 length: 12 residues. CDR3 DNA sequence: TGTGCCAGCAGCTTGGGAGACAATGAGCAGTTCTTC. Protein sequence: CASSLGDNEQFF.

The J gene is TRBJ2-1, the V gene TRBV5-8; the match to TRBD1 covers 7 bases. Losses at the gene ends were 6 bases for V and 7 bases for J; bases not matched to a gene: 16. Germline CDR1 and CDR2: SGHTS and YDEGEE. The CDR3 runs to 16 residues. The CDR3 region is CASIPLRDSFRNEQFF. CDR3 coding DNA: TGTGCCAGCATTCCTTTACGGGACAGTTTCCGAAATGAGCAGTTCTTC.

V is TRBV5-6 and J is TRBJ2-7; no clear D. This CDR3 is built from 10 residues. The V gene's germline CDR1 is SGHDT and CDR2 YYEEEE. The V gene lost 4 bases and the J gene lost 7 bases, with 6 bases spanning the gap. The CDR3 spells CASSPREQYV. The CDR3 nucleotides read TGTGCCAGCAGCCCACGGGAGCAGTACGTC.

The rearrangement uses TRBV19 and TRBJ1-2; D not certain. CDR3 length equals 13 residues. Trimming took 9 bases from V and 6 from J, leaving 17 bases between them. Germline CDR1 reads LNHDA; CDR2 reads SQIVND (reference sequence). The CDR3 region has the DNA TGTGCCAGCACTTTGGCCTTCCCTAATGGCTACACCTTC. It encodes CASTLAFPNGYTF.